These 26 T cell receptor beta chains came from one sample sequenced in a study of CD8+ T cells in alopecia areata. Extracted RNA was reverse transcribed, and the resulting cDNA served as sequencing template. Repertoires were generated with immunoSEQ multiplex PCR, while TCRdb's copy carries only in-frame clones and drops some. Counted here are 87,000 or so clones, around three quarters occurring once; the ten biggest clones make up roughly 17%. Documented treatment: oral pan-JAK inhibitor, 5-10 mg twice daily. The input for sequencing was CD8+ T cells sorted from blood, taken between weeks 43 and 45, from a patient treated with tofacitinib. Receptors were obtained from a human donor with alopecia areata.

This chain uses TRBV5-1 with TRBJ2-5; D unresolved. The V end was cut by 1 base, the J end by 2 bases, with 15 bases between. The CDR3 length is 16 residues. The germline V gene has CDR1 SGHRS and CDR2 YFSETQ. The CDR3 sequence is CASSLNIRQVQETQYF. CDR3 nucleotide sequence: TGCGCCAGCAGCTTGAATATTCGGCAGGTACAAGAGACCCAGTACTTC.

The genes are TRBV7-8 and TRBJ1-1; the D is unclear. Germline lookup yields CDR1 SGHVS and CDR2 FQNEAQ. The CDR3 totals 11 residues. V was trimmed by 6 bases and J by 0 bases, leaving 2 bases between them. CDR3 coding DNA: TGTGCCAGCAGGATGAACACTGAAGCTTTCTTT. Translating it yields CASRMNTEAFF.

The genes are TRBV4-1 and TRBJ1-2, with D tentatively TRBD1 (5 bases). V was clipped by 0 bases and J by 4 bases, with 18 bases between them. The CDR3 is 17 amino acids. Germline V gene lookup returns CDR1 MGHRA and CDR2 YSYEKL. The CDR3 loop is CASSQDAPTLGVYGYTF. The CDR3 nucleotides are TGCGCCAGCAGCCAAGACGCCCCCACCTTAGGGGTCTATGGCTACACCTTC.

This clone is a singleton in its sample. This chain uses TRBV6-5 with TRBJ2-2; TRBD1 matches at 8 bases. CDR1 is MNHEY and CDR2 is SVGAGI in the germline V gene. V lost 2 bases and J lost 8; bases outside the gene matches: 10. This CDR3 is built from 16 residues. The CDR3 nucleotides are TGTGCCAGCAGTTACATGGGACAGGTCCTTTCGGGGGAGCTGTTTTTT. It specifies CASSYMGQVLSGELFF.

This clone was counted once. The chain employs TRBV15 and TRBJ1-1, with TRBD1 identical over 11 bases. Germline V gene data show CDR1 as LNHNV and CDR2 as YYDKDF (reference sequence). J gave up 1 base and V 1 base, and 5 bases lay outside the gene matches. The CDR3 loop spans 17 amino acids. This CDR3 reads CATSRVPGTGGNTEAFF. CDR3 DNA: TGTGCCACCAGCAGAGTGCCCGGGACAGGGGGGAACACTGAAGCTTTCTTT.

This chain joins TRBV6-1 and TRBJ2-7, with D hard to call. Between the trimmed V and J ends, which lost 4 bases and 3 bases, there was a span of 10 bases. Germline values: CDR1 MNHNS, CDR2 SASEGT. The CDR3 extends over 13 amino acids. CDR3 amino acids: CASSVNSFYEQYF. For the CDR3, the DNA is TGTGCCAGCAGTGTTAACAGTTTCTACGAGCAGTACTTC.

The V gene is TRBV2, the J gene TRBJ1-2, with TRBD1 matching 7 bases. The germline V gene has CDR1 SNHLY and CDR2 FYNNEI. The length of the CDR3 is 13 residues. V lost 3 bases, J lost 8 bases, and 6 bases stayed unmatched. The CDR3 nucleotides read TGTGCCAGCAGTGATGAGGGGGCAGAGGGCTACACCTTC. Its translation is CASSDEGAEGYTF.

This clone was picked up one time. The V gene is TRBV30, the J gene TRBJ1-2; 8 nucleotides line up with TRBD1. V dropped 6 bases and J dropped 8; count of bases not matched to a gene: 8. CDR1 is GTSNPN, CDR2 SVGIG, per germline (reference sequence). The CDR3 is 12 residues long. CDR3 in DNA: TGTGCCTGCCCCGACGGGACAGGAGGCTACACCTTC. Encoded protein: CACPDGTGGYTF.

This clone occurred a few times. The chain couples TRBV7-3 to TRBJ1-6; D is uncertain. Germline V CDR1 and CDR2: SGHTA, FQGTGA. Trimming took off 2 bases at V and 6 bases at J, with 8 bases between the two ends. This CDR3 is built from 14 residues. CDR3 bases: TGTGCCAGCAGCTTAGATCGGGGTAATTCACCCCTCCACTTT. It yields the protein CASSLDRGNSPLHF.

In this sample, this clone turned up a few times. This chain uses TRBV4-1 with TRBJ1-2; D gene ambiguous. CDR3 length equals 15 residues. Germline CDR1 MGHRA, CDR2 YSYEKL. Trimming pared 3 bases from V and 3 bases from J, leaving 14 bases between. The CDR3 sequence: CASSQETGLYYGYTF. For the CDR3, the DNA is TGCGCCAGCAGCCAGGAGACGGGTCTGTACTATGGCTACACCTTC.

This clone was counted a few times. This sequence joins TRBV29-1 and TRBJ2-5; the D gene is possibly TRBD2 (6 bases). The V end lost 3 bases, the J end lost 4 bases, and 12 bases lay between the germline ends. The germline gives CDR1 SQVTM, CDR2 ANQGSEA. The CDR3 runs to 13 residues. This CDR3 is CSVDYGEVETQYF. In nucleotides, the CDR3 is TGCAGCGTTGATTACGGGGAGGTAGAGACCCAGTACTTC.

Comment on this clone: This CDR3 is also generated by other DNA sequences in the sample. This rearrangement joins TRBV4-3 to TRBJ2-7; no firm D call. From germline, CDR1 is LGHNA and CDR2 YSLEER. The CDR3 loop spans 14 amino acids. V shed 0 bases and J shed 0 bases, with 6 bases lying between them. CDR3 nucleotides: TGCGCCAGCAGCCAAGATCGAAGCTCCTACGAGCAGTACTTC. Translation: CASSQDRSSYEQYF.

This clone was detected once. This chain connects TRBV7-3 to TRBJ2-2; D gene unclear. The germline V gene encodes CDR1 SGHTA and CDR2 FQGTGA. The CDR3 has 16 amino acids. With 5 bases removed from V and 3 bases from J, the gap between germline ends came to 16 bases. The CDR3 sequence: CASSPSDGPYTGELFF. CDR3 sequence (DNA): TGTGCCAGCAGCCCCTCCGACGGACCATACACCGGGGAGCTGTTTTTT.

This clone was seen a few times. The chain employs TRBV7-8 and TRBJ2-7, with D possibly being TRBD2 (6 bases). Trimming stripped 5 bases from V and 3 bases from J, with 20 bases between. Germline V gene lookup returns CDR1 SGHVS and CDR2 FQNEAQ. The CDR3 loop spans 16 amino acids. The DNA for the CDR3 is TGTGCCAGCAGCAGTACCGGGACTCAAGAAATCTACGAGCAGTACTTC. It specifies CASSSTGTQEIYEQYF.

The chain joins TRBV29-1 to TRBJ2-2, with 7 bases aligning to TRBD1. Germline V gives CDR1 SQVTM, CDR2 ANQGSEA. This CDR3 contains 14 residues. J was trimmed by 4 bases and V by 6 bases; bases with no gene match: 8. The DNA of the CDR3 is TGCAGCGTAGAAACAGGGGCGGGCACCGGGGAGCTGTTTTTT. Translating it yields CSVETGAGTGELFF.

This chain links TRBV4-3 with TRBJ2-7; TRBD1 is a possible D gene (6 bases). Germline V lookup: CDR1 LGHNA, CDR2 YSLEER. Trimming pared 0 bases from V and 3 bases from J, leaving 9 bases between. The CDR3 extends over 14 amino acids. The CDR3 sequence: CASSQDAGVYEQYF. Here the CDR3 DNA reads TGCGCCAGCAGCCAAGATGCAGGGGTCTACGAGCAGTACTTC.

The chain employs TRBV5-5 and TRBJ2-1; TRBD1 agrees at 9 bases. Trimming removed 4 bases from V and 7 bases from J; junction bases left unmatched: 6. This CDR3 has 14 residues. The germline gives CDR1 SGHKS, CDR2 YYEKEE (reference sequence). CDR3 sequence (DNA): TGTGCCAGCAGCCCAGGACAGGGGAAGAATGAGCAGTTCTTC. Translated: CASSPGQGKNEQFF. The full variable domain, rest sourced from reference TRBV5-5 and TRBJ2-1, is DAGVTQSPTHLIKTRGQQVTLRCSPISGHKSVSWYQQVLGQGPQFIFQYYEKEERGRGNFPDRFSARQFPNYSSELNVNALLLGDSALYLCASSPGQGKNEQFFGPGTRLTVL.

The rearrangement uses TRBV5-4 and TRBJ2-3, with D possibly TRBD1 on 6 matching bases. Germline CDR1 and CDR2: SGHNT and YYREEE (reference sequence). The CDR3 contains 15 residues. Trimming removed 3 bases from V and 2 bases from J, with 13 bases in between. CDR3 loop: CASSSDRSFTDTQYF. The CDR3 DNA follows: TGTGCCAGCAGCTCTGACAGGAGTTTCACAGATACGCAGTATTTT.

This clone was seen at least ten times. This sequence joins TRBV6-4 and TRBJ2-1; TRBD2 might be the D (7 bases). The CDR3 length is 14 residues. Germline-derived CDR1 and CDR2 are MRHNA and SNTAGT. V was cut by 3 bases and J by 2 bases, with 8 bases left in between. CDR3 bases: TGTGCCAGCAGTGAGGGGGGGCCCTACAATGAGCAGTTCTTC. Residues: CASSEGGPYNEQFF.

This clone was recorded a few times. The DNA of the CDR3 is TGTGCCAGCAGCTTAGCGCGGTACACTGAAGCTTTCTTT. It codes for CASSLARYTEAFF. The V gene is TRBV7-2, the J gene TRBJ1-1; D gene ambiguous. Trimming pared 0 bases from V and 3 bases from J, leaving 5 bases between. This CDR3 has 13 residues. Looked up from germline, CDR1 is SGHTA and CDR2 is FQGNSA.

V gene TRBV27 combines with J gene TRBJ2-5; D unclear. The germline V gene has CDR1 MNHEY and CDR2 SMNVEV (reference sequence). CDR3 length: 14 residues. Trimming pared 5 bases from V and 4 bases from J, leaving 14 bases between. The CDR3 reads CASSPRIGPETQYF. The CDR3 nucleotides read TGTGCCAGCAGTCCCCGGATCGGGCCAGAGACCCAGTACTTC.

This clone was seen a handful of times. The gene calls are TRBV29-1 and TRBJ2-7, with D possibly matching TRBD1 (7 bases). The CDR3 sequence is 13 residues long. V dropped 7 bases and J dropped 3 bases, with 16 bases sitting between them. CDR1 and CDR2 (germline): SQVTM, ANQGSEA. CDR3 DNA sequence: TGCAGCGCCGCCGGAGGGGGCAGCTACGAGCAGTACTTC. This translates into CSAAGGGSYEQYF.

Here the CDR3 DNA reads TGTGCCAGCAGCTTAGAAAGGGGGGTTAACTATGGCTACACCTTC. Protein: CASSLERGVNYGYTF. The J gene is TRBJ1-2, the V gene TRBV7-8; TRBD1 is a possible D gene (6 bases). This CDR3 region has 15 residues. Trimming left V 1 base short and J 1 base short, with 10 bases between. Germline values: CDR1 SGHVS, CDR2 FQNEAQ. The full variable domain, its missing parts supplied by reference TRBV7-8 and TRBJ1-2, is GAGVSQSPRYKVAKRGQDVALRCDPISGHVSLFWYQQALGQGPEFLTYFQNEAQLDKSGLPSDRFFAERPEGSVSTLKIQRTQQEDSAVYLCASSLERGVNYGYTFGSGTRLTVV.

This chain joins TRBV9 and TRBJ1-2; possible D gene TRBD1, 6 bases. The CDR3 covers 16 residues. Trimming removed 3 bases at V and 3 bases at J, with 18 bases between. In germline, CDR1 is SGDLS, CDR2 YYNGEE. CDR3 protein: CASSAQFSGTHYGYTF. CDR3 nucleotide sequence: TGTGCCAGCAGCGCGCAATTTTCCGGGACACACTATGGCTACACCTTC.

The CDR3 DNA is TGTGCCAGCCTGCAGGGAAACATTCAGTACTTC. It codes for CASLQGNIQYF. The chain is built from TRBV7-9 and TRBJ2-4; TRBD1 might be the D (5 bases). V was clipped by 8 bases and J by 6 bases, with 8 bases between them. This CDR3 spans 11 amino acids. The germline V gene encodes CDR1 SEHNR and CDR2 FQNEAQ (reference sequence). Together with reference TRBV7-9 and TRBJ2-4, the CDR3 gives the full variable domain: DTGVSQNPRHKITKRGQNVTFRCDPISEHNRLYWYRQTLGQGPEFLTYFQNEAQLEKSRLLSDRFSAERPKGSFSTLEIQRTEQGDSAMYLCASLQGNIQYFGAGTRLSVL.

The chain recombines TRBV16 with TRBJ2-1; 8 bases agree with TRBD1. The CDR3 runs 13 residues. Trimming removed 2 bases from V and 7 bases from J; junction bases left unmatched: 1. Per germline, CDR1 KGHSY and CDR2 FQNENV. CDR3 residues: CASSQTGGNEQFF. In nucleotides, the CDR3 is TGTGCCAGCAGCCAAACAGGGGGAAATGAGCAGTTCTTC.